Following are 28 T cell receptor beta chains from one sample sequenced in a study of shared clonotypes between healthy human individuals (dated by TCRdb to about 2020). Library preparation employed the immunoSEQ multiplex PCR assay. As stored in TCRdb, this immuneACCESS dataset retains in-frame rearrangements with V and J assigned. A fraction of the clones does not appear; measured against another copy, unresolved V genes explain less than half of the discrepancy, and the remainder lacks a known reason. This sample has a few million clones in its table, and 93% of those were observed once. The top ten clonotypes cover under 0.45% of the sample. Sequenced sample: naive CD4+ T cells from PBMCs. What this sample's cell subset or site label stands for: CD45RA+ positively selected. These TCRs come from a man aged 18 to 35 in good health. Some clones in this sample may be carry-over from other donors' samples.

This clone appeared a few times. This chain links TRBV5-1 with TRBJ2-4, with D maybe TRBD1 (5 bases). The germline gives CDR1 SGHRS, CDR2 YFSETQ. V lost 4 bases to trimming and J lost 8 bases, with 13 bases between them. The CDR3 extends over 13 amino acids. This CDR3 reads CASSLQGLDIQYF. The CDR3 region has the DNA TGCGCCAGCAGCCTGCAGGGTTTGGACATTCAGTACTTC.

The chain is built from TRBV6-6 and TRBJ2-7; the match to TRBD2 covers 9 bases. This CDR3 is 13 amino acids long. V lost 6 bases to trimming and J lost 4 bases; unmatched junction nucleotides: 4. Per the germline V gene, CDR1 is MNHNY and CDR2 is SVGAGI (reference sequence). The DNA for the CDR3 is TGTGCCAGCAGAAAGGCGGGAGGGTACGAGCAGTACTTC. It translates to CASRKAGGYEQYF.

Details on this clone: Other DNA variants within this sample encode the same CDR3. J is TRBJ2-1 and V is TRBV29-1; 8 positions agree with TRBD2. The germline V gene has CDR1 SQVTM and CDR2 ANQGSEA. J gave up 0 bases and V 6 bases, and 4 bases lay outside the gene matches. The CDR3 loop spans 14 amino acids. CDR3 coding DNA: TGCAGCGTACGGAGCGGGAGCTCCTACAATGAGCAGTTCTTC. Its translation: CSVRSGSSYNEQFF.

The rearrangement joins TRBV29-1 to TRBJ2-5, with D tentatively TRBD1 (6 bases). The J call may not be correct, given that the DNA end is closer to TRBJ2-7. The CDR3 consists of 14 residues. Germline loops: CDR1 SQVTM, CDR2 ANQGSEA. Here the CDR3 DNA reads TGCAGCGTTGGGGGGCGAAAGCCCTCCTACGAGCAGTACTTC. It is translated as CSVGGRKPSYEQYF.

This clone was counted a single time. The V call is TRBV28, the J call TRBJ2-7, with D possibly matching TRBD2 (6 bases). The germline V and J ends were trimmed by 10 bases and 5 bases, with 18 bases remaining between them. Looked up from germline, CDR1 is MDHEN and CDR2 is SYDVKM. This CDR3 has 13 amino acids. The CDR3 sequence is CAILRPGVNEQYF. CDR3 bases: TGTGCCATCTTGAGGCCGGGGGTCAACGAGCAGTACTTC.

This clone was detected only once. J is TRBJ1-2 and V is TRBV5-1; D may be TRBD1 (6 bases). Trimming took off 4 bases at V and 8 bases at J, with 21 bases between the two ends. CDR1 SGHRS and CDR2 YFSETQ come from the germline V gene. The CDR3 is made up of 15 amino acids. DNA of the CDR3: TGCGCCAGCAGCAACGCAGGGACAACTACAGGAGGCTACACCTTC. Encoded protein: CASSNAGTTTGGYTF.

Only a few counts were recorded for this clone. The same CDR3 arises from other DNA sequences in this sample as well. The V gene is TRBV15, the J gene TRBJ1-2, with 9 positions matching TRBD1. This CDR3 is 13 amino acids long. Germline V gene lookup returns CDR1 LNHNV and CDR2 YYDKDF (reference sequence). Trimming took 3 bases from V and 4 from J; bases not matched to a gene: 0. The CDR3 region is CATSRDRGYGYTF. The CDR3 DNA sequence: TGTGCCACCAGCAGGGACAGGGGCTATGGCTACACCTTC.

The genes are TRBV9 and TRBJ1-3, with 7 bases fitting TRBD1. Germline V gene sequence: CDR1 SGDLS, CDR2 YYNGEE. CDR3 length equals 12 residues. V dropped 1 base and J dropped 8; count of bases not matched to a gene: 0. The CDR3 loop is CASSVQGDTIYF. The CDR3 DNA reads as TGTGCCAGCAGCGTACAGGGGGACACCATATATTTT.

The chain uses TRBV7-2 and TRBJ2-5; the D is unclear. This CDR3 has 13 amino acids. V dropped 3 bases and J dropped 7 bases, with 12 bases sitting between them. CDR1 and CDR2 from the germline V gene are SGHTA and FQGNSA. This CDR3 reads CASSFTGVGTQYF. The CDR3 region has the DNA TGTGCCAGCAGCTTTACCGGCGTCGGGACCCAGTACTTC.

The genes are TRBV2 and TRBJ2-3; D possibly corresponds to TRBD1 (7 bases). This CDR3 region has 14 residues. Per the germline V gene, CDR1 is SNHLY and CDR2 is FYNNEI. The ends were cut back, 3 bases at V and 4 bases at J, with 11 bases in the middle. CDR3 DNA: TGTGCCAGCAGTGACCAGGGGGGCCCAGATACGCAGTATTTT. Translation gives CASSDQGGPDTQYF.

This clone was counted only a few times. The identical CDR3 is also encoded by other nucleotide sequences in the sample. V gene TRBV5-4 combines with J gene TRBJ2-3; TRBD1 matches at 9 bases. The length of the CDR3 is 15 residues. From germline, CDR1 is SGHNT and CDR2 YYREEE (reference sequence). The V and J ends lost 3 bases and 0 bases, in that order; junction bases with no gene match: 2. This CDR3 reads CASSSGTGSTDTQYF. CDR3 coding DNA: TGTGCCAGCAGCTCGGGGACAGGGAGCACAGATACGCAGTATTTT.

This chain's CDR3 is CAISGNSGVGETQYF. The CDR3 DNA reads TGTGCCATCAGTGGGAATTCAGGGGTTGGAGAGACCCAGTACTTC. The gene calls are TRBV10-3 and TRBJ2-5; D is perhaps TRBD1 (6 bases). CDR3 length equals 15 residues. V dropped 4 bases and J dropped 4 bases, with 16 bases sitting between them. Per the germline V gene, CDR1 is ENHRY and CDR2 is SYGVKD.

The chain employs TRBV4-1 and TRBJ2-1; 9 bases match TRBD2. V was clipped by 0 bases and J by 5 bases; unmatched bases: 14. Germline loops: CDR1 MGHRA, CDR2 YSYEKL. The CDR3 contains 19 residues. CDR3 in amino acids: CASSQDYLAGRWGNNEQFF. The CDR3 DNA is TGCGCCAGCAGCCAAGATTACCTAGCGGGACGTTGGGGGAACAATGAGCAGTTCTTC.

V and J are TRBV2 and TRBJ2-4; TRBD1 matches at 9 bases. The CDR3 is 14 amino acids. V lost 6 bases and J lost 1; bases outside the gene matches: 1. CDR1 and CDR2 (germline): SNHLY, FYNNEI. CDR3 loop: CASRGTGAKNIQYF. CDR3 DNA: TGTGCCAGCAGGGGGACAGGGGCCAAAAACATTCAGTACTTC.

The chain has TRBV6-5 and TRBJ2-7; D is possibly TRBD1 (5 bases). The CDR3 is made up of 15 amino acids. Germline CDR1 MNHEY, CDR2 SVGAGI. The ends were cut back, 0 bases at V and 3 bases at J, with 12 bases in the middle. CDR3 region: CASSYSNPGYYEQYF. The CDR3 DNA follows: TGTGCCAGCAGTTACTCGAATCCAGGGTACTACGAGCAGTACTTC.

The rearrangement uses TRBV29-1 and TRBJ2-3; 9 positions match TRBD2. This CDR3 is built from 19 residues. The germline gives CDR1 SQVTM, CDR2 ANQGSEA. V trimming: 3 bases; J trimming: 0 bases; junction bases outside the gene matches: 16. The CDR3 sequence is CSVEGTTSGGGGSTDTQYF. The DNA for the CDR3 is TGCAGCGTTGAGGGGACGACTAGCGGAGGGGGGGGTAGCACAGATACGCAGTATTTT.

This chain uses TRBV28 with TRBJ2-1, with TRBD1 matching over 12 bases. Germline lookup yields CDR1 MDHEN and CDR2 SYDVKM. CDR3 length: 15 amino acids. J was trimmed by 3 bases and V by 6 bases; bases with no gene match: 3. The CDR3 bases are TGTGCCAGCAGGCGGGACAGGGGGCGCTACAATGAGCAGTTCTTC. Translation gives CASRRDRGRYNEQFF.

The chain employs TRBV4-1 and TRBJ2-1; a possible D gene is TRBD2 (5 bases). V dropped 2 bases and J dropped 1 base, with 12 bases sitting between them. The CDR3 spans 16 residues. The germline V gene has CDR1 MGHRA and CDR2 YSYEKL. Here the CDR3 DNA reads TGCGCCAGCAGCCAAATAGCGAGGCCGTCCTACAATGAGCAGTTCTTC. Amino acids: CASSQIARPSYNEQFF.

The chain is built from TRBV21-1 and TRBJ1-2. TRBV21-1 is a pseudogene. The CDR3 sequence is 14 residues long. The CDR3: CASSNEGRDYGYTF. The CDR3 DNA reads as TGTGCCAGCAGCAATGAGGGCAGGGACTATGGCTACACCTTC.

The gene calls are TRBV5-8 and TRBJ2-5; no firm D call. Germline assignment: CDR1 SGHTS and CDR2 YDEGEE. The CDR3 consists of 13 residues. The V gene lost 5 bases and the J gene lost 0 bases, with 8 bases spanning the gap. The CDR3 is CASRRGYQETQYF. The CDR3 nucleotides read TGTGCCAGCAGGAGAGGCTACCAAGAGACCCAGTACTTC.

CDR3 nucleotides: TGTGCCATCAGTGCCTTCGACAGGGAAGGGAGGAACACTGAAGCTTTCTTT. It yields the protein CAISAFDREGRNTEAFF. This rearrangement joins TRBV10-3 to TRBJ1-1, with 7 bases fitting TRBD1. CDR1 is ENHRY, CDR2 SYGVKD, per germline. The CDR3 runs 17 residues. The J segment lost 1 base and the V segment lost 4 bases, leaving 12 bases of the junction unmatched.

The chain joins TRBV7-2 to TRBJ2-7, with a tentative D call TRBD1 (5 bases). Trimming shortened V by 5 bases and J by 4 bases, and 15 bases separated the two germline ends. The CDR3 loop spans 14 amino acids. The germline gives CDR1 SGHTA, CDR2 FQGNSA. CDR3 DNA sequence: TGTGCCAGCAGCCCCGACAGATACCATTACGAGCAGTACTTC. It specifies CASSPDRYHYEQYF.

To note about this clone: The junction departs from the called germline gene at one end, perhaps through a read error. The J gene is TRBJ2-7, the V gene TRBV4-1, with D possibly being TRBD2 (6 bases). CDR3 length: 15 amino acids. CDR1 and CDR2 (germline): MGHRA, YSYEKL. CDR3 in DNA: TGCGTCAGCAGCCAAGTTGGGGGGAGAGCCTACGAGCAGTACTTC. Translating gives CVSSQVGGRAYEQYF.

This clone was recorded a few times. This chain links TRBV2 with TRBJ1-4; D is perhaps TRBD1 (5 bases). The germline V and J ends were trimmed by 8 bases and 8 bases, with 12 bases remaining between them. The germline gives CDR1 SNHLY, CDR2 FYNNEI. CDR3 length equals 12 residues. This chain's CDR3 is CASWDLGEKLFF. For the CDR3, the DNA is TGTGCCAGCTGGGACCTGGGGGAAAAACTGTTTTTT.

A single count supports this clone. This chain uses TRBV6-5 with TRBJ2-1, with 8 bases matching TRBD1. V trimming: 7 bases; J trimming: 13 bases; junction bases outside the gene matches: 6. This CDR3 is 11 amino acids long. Germline CDR1 and CDR2: MNHEY and SVGAGI. In DNA form, the CDR3 reads TGTGCCAGCAATCTACAGGGGGTACAGTTCTTC. Its protein product is CASNLQGVQFF.

The CDR3 sequence is CASSPGLINEQFF. The DNA for the CDR3 is TGCGCCAGCAGCCCGGGACTCATCAATGAGCAGTTCTTC. This rearrangement joins TRBV5-1 to TRBJ2-1; possible D gene TRBD2, 6 bases. Germline lookup yields CDR1 SGHRS and CDR2 YFSETQ. This CDR3 contains 13 residues. Trimming pared 4 bases from V and 6 bases from J, leaving 11 bases between.

Worth noting for this clone: Other DNA sequences in the sample encode the same CDR3. The chain employs TRBV15 and TRBJ2-7; D may correspond to TRBD1 or TRBD2 (6 bases each). V gave up 5 bases and J gave up 6 bases, with 14 bases separating them. This CDR3 is built from 13 residues. Germline V gene lookup returns CDR1 LNHNV and CDR2 YYDKDF (reference sequence). In DNA form, the CDR3 reads TGTGCCACCAGCCCACGAGGGGGGAGCGAGCAGTACTTC. It is translated as CATSPRGGSEQYF.

J is TRBJ2-4 and V is TRBV4-1, with D perhaps TRBD2 (5 bases). Trimming left V 2 bases short and J 3 bases short, with 8 bases between. This CDR3 contains 14 residues. CDR1 and CDR2 (germline): MGHRA, YSYEKL. CDR3 DNA: TGCGCCAGCAGCCAACCAGCGGTCAAAAACATTCAGTACTTC. It encodes CASSQPAVKNIQYF.